These 27 T cell receptor beta chains were all obtained from the same sample, sequenced in a study of shared clonotypes between healthy human individuals. Some clones are missing from TCRdb's copy, which holds only in-frame ones; the method was immunoSEQ multiplex PCR. The sample contains millions of clones, 85% to 95% of which appear only once. The specimen was naive CD4+ T cells sorted from blood. Subset meaning: CD45RA+ positively selected. The receptors originated from a man in his late teens or twenties in good health.

Of note for this clone: The same CDR3 can be traced to other DNA sequences in this sample. The chain combines TRBV30 with TRBJ2-2; D gene ambiguous. Germline V gene data show CDR1 as GTSNPN and CDR2 as SVGIG (reference sequence). V lost 0 bases, J lost 1 base, and 3 bases lay in between. The CDR3 extends over 13 amino acids. CDR3 in amino acids: CAWSVRNTGELFF. DNA of the CDR3: TGTGCCTGGAGTGTACGGAACACCGGGGAGCTGTTTTTT.

The chain carries TRBV6-1 and TRBJ1-5; D might be TRBD1 (5 bases). CDR1 and CDR2 (germline): MNHNS, SASEGT. Between the trimmed V and J ends, which lost 6 bases and 2 bases, there was a span of 8 bases. CDR3 size: 13 residues. The CDR3 sequence is CASRTVGNQPQHF. The CDR3 DNA reads as TGTGCCAGCAGGACAGTGGGCAATCAGCCCCAGCATTTT.

The chain employs TRBV7-2 and TRBJ2-1, with 7 bases lining up with TRBD1. The CDR3 has 15 amino acids. The V and J ends lost 5 bases and 2 bases, in that order; junction bases with no gene match: 6. The germline CDR1 and CDR2 sequences are SGHTA and FQGNSA. CDR3 nucleotide sequence: TGTGCCAGCAGCCGTCAGGGGGACCCCTACAATGAGCAGTTCTTC. Its protein is CASSRQGDPYNEQFF.

The chain uses TRBV10-3 and TRBJ2-1; either TRBD1 or TRBD2 may fit D (6 bases each). Looked up from germline, CDR1 is ENHRY and CDR2 is SYGVKD. Trimming removed 6 bases from V and 0 bases from J, with 12 bases in between. The CDR3 has 15 residues. The CDR3 spells CAIRGGFDSYNEQFF. DNA for the CDR3: TGTGCCATCAGAGGGGGGTTCGACTCCTACAATGAGCAGTTCTTC.

The chain is built from TRBV25-1 and TRBJ2-6; the D is unclear. The length of the CDR3 is 15 residues. Germline loops: CDR1 MGHDK, CDR2 SYGVNS. The V end lost 4 bases, the J end lost 0 bases, and 7 bases lay between the germline ends. CDR3 DNA sequence: TGTGCCAGCAGTGTGCAGAGCTCTGGGGCCAACGTCCTGACTTTC. It translates to CASSVQSSGANVLTF.

The genes are TRBV11-2 and TRBJ1-4, with a possible D match to TRBD1 (5 bases). The V gene's germline CDR1 is SGHAT and CDR2 FQNNGV. V lost 1 base and J 4 bases, leaving 10 bases between the germline ends. The CDR3 is 15 amino acids. The CDR3 spells CASSLVGAINEKLFF. The CDR3 region has the DNA TGTGCCAGCAGCTTAGTCGGGGCTATTAATGAAAAACTGTTTTTT.

The gene calls are TRBV6-5 and TRBJ2-2, with TRBD1 identical over 7 bases. V was pared by 7 bases and J by 5 bases, with 10 bases of the junction left unmatched. The CDR3 spans 15 residues. CDR1 and CDR2 (germline): MNHEY, SVGAGI. This chain's CDR3 is CASTSGQFRTGELFF. In DNA, the CDR3 is TGTGCCAGCACCTCGGGACAGTTTAGGACCGGGGAGCTGTTTTTT.

In regard to this clone: The identical CDR3 is also encoded by other nucleotide sequences in the sample. The chain employs TRBV27 and TRBJ2-1; D remains ambiguous. Looked up from germline, CDR1 is MNHEY and CDR2 is SMNVEV (reference sequence). This CDR3 has 13 amino acids. The V end was cut by 1 base, the J end by 5 bases, with 6 bases between. The CDR3 nucleotides are TGTGCCAGCAGTTTATTAGGAGACAATGAGCAGTTCTTC. Its protein is CASSLLGDNEQFF.

To note about this clone: Other DNA sequences within the sample encode an identical CDR3. V is TRBV6-1 and J is TRBJ2-7, with D maybe TRBD2 (5 bases). The CDR3 covers 13 residues. The V gene's germline CDR1 is MNHNS and CDR2 SASEGT. Trimming took off 0 bases at V and 3 bases at J, with 6 bases between the two ends. CDR3 coding DNA: TGTGCCAGCAGTGAAGCGGGAGTCTACGAGCAGTACTTC. Translating it yields CASSEAGVYEQYF.

This clone was picked up one time. The CDR3 here is CASSLAGGGGYNEQFF. The CDR3 coding sequence is TGTGCCAGCAGCTTAGCGGGGGGCGGCGGCTACAATGAGCAGTTCTTC. This chain uses TRBV7-2 with TRBJ2-1, with D perhaps TRBD1 or TRBD2 (6 bases each). The CDR3 totals 16 residues. V lost 0 bases and J lost 3, with 12 bases in between. Germline CDR1 SGHTA, CDR2 FQGNSA.

This chain uses TRBV13 with TRBJ1-3, with D hard to call. This CDR3 has 16 residues. V lost 1 base and J 2 bases, leaving 12 bases between the germline ends. The germline V gene encodes CDR1 PRHDT and CDR2 FYEKMQ (reference sequence). CDR3: CASSLDLGRTGNTIYF. The CDR3 DNA sequence: TGTGCCAGCAGCTTAGATCTGGGTAGGACTGGAAACACCATATATTTT. The entire variable domain, with the rest obtained from reference TRBV13 and TRBJ1-3, is as follows: AAGVIQSPRHLIKEKRETATLKCYPIPRHDTVYWYQQGPGQDPQFLISFYEKMQSDKGSIPDRFSAQQFSDYHSELNMSSLELGDSALYFCASSLDLGRTGNTIYFGEGSWLTVV.

The chain links TRBV2 to TRBJ1-3; weak D call: TRBD1 (5 bases). The CDR3 contains 15 residues. Germline loops: CDR1 SNHLY, CDR2 FYNNEI. The V gene lost 7 bases and the J gene lost 0 bases, with 13 bases spanning the gap. Written as DNA, the CDR3 is TGTGCCAGCAATACGGGACTAAGCTCTGGAAACACCATATATTTT. Its protein product is CASNTGLSSGNTIYF. The whole variable domain, filled in from reference TRBV2 and TRBJ1-3, reads EPEVTQTPSHQVTQMGQEVILRCVPISNHLYFYWYRQILGQKVEFLVSFYNNEISEKSEIFDDQFSVERPDGSNFTLKIRSTKLEDSAMYFCASNTGLSSGNTIYFGEGSWLTVV.

The genes are TRBV9 and TRBJ2-1; 11 bases fit TRBD2. The CDR3 length is 17 residues. V dropped 3 bases and J dropped 7; count of bases not matched to a gene: 12. CDR1 is SGDLS, CDR2 YYNGEE, per germline. DNA of the CDR3: TGTGCCAGCAGCGCAACCATTAGCGGGAGGGCGGGGAATGAGCAGTTCTTC. The encoded protein is CASSATISGRAGNEQFF.

This clone has a single count. The sample carries other DNA sequences with the same CDR3. This chain connects TRBV18 to TRBJ2-5; a weak D match, TRBD1 (6 bases). From germline, CDR1 is KGHSH and CDR2 LQKENI. This CDR3 spans 13 amino acids. The ends were cut back, 3 bases at V and 5 bases at J, with 10 bases in the middle. In nucleotides, the CDR3 is TGTGCCAGCTCACCGGGACAACGGGAGACCCAGTACTTC. As protein: CASSPGQRETQYF.

CDR3 loop: CASSSTGAISYEQYF. The DNA of the CDR3 is TGCGCCAGCAGCTCGACAGGGGCGATCTCCTACGAGCAGTACTTC. The chain joins TRBV5-1 to TRBJ2-7; 8 nucleotides agree with TRBD1. The CDR3 covers 15 residues. CDR1 and CDR2 from the germline V gene are SGHRS and YFSETQ. The junction had 5 bases not matched to a gene; V was cut back by 3 bases and J by 0 bases.

This clone was counted a few times. The rearrangement uses TRBV28 and TRBJ1-4, with D maybe TRBD1 (5 bases). Deletions cut 10 bases from V and 10 bases from J, with 16 bases between. The germline CDR1 and CDR2 sequences are MDHEN and SYDVKM. This CDR3 region has 12 residues. The CDR3 DNA reads TGTGCCACCCCGGACATCTTTGGAAAACTGTTTTTT. Protein: CATPDIFGKLFF.

The rearrangement links TRBV11-2 to TRBJ1-2; D gene ambiguous. Trimming left V 2 bases short and J 4 bases short, with 14 bases between. The CDR3 is 15 residues long. CDR1 is SGHAT, CDR2 FQNNGV, per germline. The CDR3 region is CASSLSLGNSYGYTF. CDR3 DNA: TGTGCCAGCAGCTTAAGCTTGGGAAATTCCTATGGCTACACCTTC. Full variable domain (missing parts from reference TRBV11-2 and TRBJ1-2): EAGVAQSPRYKIIEKRQSVAFWCNPISGHATLYWYQQILGQGPKLLIQFQNNGVVDDSQLPKDRFSAERLKGVDSTLKIQPAKLEDSAVYLCASSLSLGNSYGYTFGSGTRLTVV.

The rearrangement uses TRBV30 and TRBJ2-7, with D unclear. The CDR3 is made up of 15 amino acids. Germline CDR1 reads GTSNPN; CDR2 reads SVGIG (reference sequence). V gave up 2 bases and J gave up 3 bases, with 17 bases separating them. The CDR3 DNA reads TGTGCCTGGAGTACCTCGGGCCGTGCCCGCTACGAGCAGTACTTC. Translating it yields CAWSTSGRARYEQYF.

This clone was detected once. J is TRBJ2-7 and V is TRBV4-1; D is perhaps TRBD1 (6 bases). Germline lookup yields CDR1 MGHRA and CDR2 YSYEKL. Trimming left V 4 bases short and J 2 bases short, with 15 bases between. The CDR3 totals 15 residues. The CDR3 region is CASSPGTSPTYEQYF. In DNA form, the CDR3 reads TGCGCCAGCAGCCCCGGGACAAGCCCAACCTACGAGCAGTACTTC.

This clone appeared a single time. This chain joins TRBV19 and TRBJ2-1; TRBD1 matches at 7 bases. Trimming at V came to 3 bases and at J to 3 bases, leaving 5 bases not matched to a gene. This CDR3 comprises 15 residues. Germline assignment: CDR1 LNHDA and CDR2 SQIVND (reference sequence). Here the CDR3 reads CASSIQDRDYNEQFF. The CDR3 coding sequence is TGTGCCAGTAGTATTCAAGACAGGGACTACAATGAGCAGTTCTTC.

CDR3 DNA sequence: TGTGCCTGGAGCCCCCTCACCGGAGCTTTCTTT. Protein product: CAWSPLTGAFF. V and J are TRBV30 and TRBJ1-1; no clear D. From germline, CDR1 is GTSNPN and CDR2 SVGIG (reference sequence). Trimming cost V 3 bases and J 10 bases, with 12 bases left between them. The CDR3 consists of 11 residues.

This clone was seen only once. This sequence joins TRBV29-1 and TRBJ2-7; 10 bases align to TRBD1. V trimming: 7 bases; J trimming: 3 bases; junction bases outside the gene matches: 6. The CDR3 extends over 13 amino acids. In germline, CDR1 is SQVTM, CDR2 ANQGSEA. The CDR3 spells CSASRTGGYEQYF. For the CDR3, the DNA is TGCAGCGCCTCAAGGACAGGGGGCTACGAGCAGTACTTC.

The count of this clone is one. The gene calls are TRBV27 and TRBJ2-1, with a weak D call TRBD2 (6 bases). V was trimmed by 0 bases and J by 14 bases, leaving 14 bases between them. From germline, CDR1 is MNHEY and CDR2 SMNVEV (reference sequence). This CDR3 contains 13 residues. The CDR3 is CASSLSAEGREFF. The CDR3 DNA reads TGTGCCAGCAGTTTATCGGCGGAGGGAAGGGAGTTCTTC.

As for this clone: Other DNA sequences in the sample encode the same CDR3. V and J are TRBV6-5 and TRBJ2-1; D may match TRBD1 or TRBD2 (5 bases each). Looked up from germline, CDR1 is MNHEY and CDR2 is SVGAGI. V was pared by 2 bases and J by 0 bases, with 11 bases between. The CDR3 covers 16 residues. CDR3 residues: CASSYDWGSSYNEQFF. The DNA for the CDR3 is TGTGCCAGCAGTTACGATTGGGGGAGCTCCTACAATGAGCAGTTCTTC.

V is TRBV7-2 and J is TRBJ1-2; possibly TRBD1 for D (5 bases). From germline, CDR1 is SGHTA and CDR2 FQGNSA. CDR3 length: 15 amino acids. Trimming left V 6 bases short and J 3 bases short, with 17 bases between. CDR3 DNA: TGTGCCAGCAGTCCCTCTCTCGGGACGGACTATGGCTACACCTTC. It encodes CASSPSLGTDYGYTF. Together with reference TRBV7-2 and TRBJ1-2, the CDR3 gives the full variable domain: GAGVSQSPSNKVTEKGKDVELRCDPISGHTALYWYRQSLGQGLEFLIYFQGNSAPDKSGLPSDRFSAERTGGSVSTLTIQRTQQEDSAVYLCASSPSLGTDYGYTFGSGTRLTVV.

CDR3 DNA sequence: TGTGCCAGCAGTTTAGCAGGGCGGCCGGAAAAACTGTTTTTT. Its translation is CASSLAGRPEKLFF. The chain carries TRBV28 and TRBJ1-4; maybe TRBD1 (5 bases). Germline V gives CDR1 MDHEN, CDR2 SYDVKM. V shed 2 bases and J shed 8 bases, with 12 bases lying between them. CDR3 length: 14 amino acids.

This clone was observed a handful of times. The chain joins TRBV2 to TRBJ1-6, with D unclear. The length of the CDR3 is 12 residues. Germline CDR1 SNHLY, CDR2 FYNNEI. Trimming stripped 2 bases from V and 9 bases from J, with 5 bases between. The CDR3, as DNA: TGTGCCAGCAGTGAAATCCCTTCACCCCTCCACTTT. It is translated as CASSEIPSPLHF.